The sequence of this T cell receptor beta chain was determined in a study of regulatory and conventional T cells in RAG deficiency. Profiling relied on immunoSEQ multiplex PCR, and the TCRdb table lists in-frame clones only, not all of them. The sample includes around 33,000 clones, about 90% of them seen just once. In this sample, this clone turned up once. The antigen is not known. Study-level points and caveats: Compared with controls, unique Treg TCR beta sequences dropped about 97-fold in Omenn syndrome and CID/AS.

The germline V and J ends were trimmed by 2 bases and 3 bases, with 9 bases remaining between them. This CDR3 region has 14 residues. The germline V gene encodes CDR1 MNHEY and CDR2 SMNVEV (reference sequence). These data are also associated with another study on regulatory T cells. That investigation notes: Primers: 52 TRBV forward and 13 TRBJ reverse. Patient repertoires had restricted TRB V-J pairs and skewed V and J usage, most in Tregs.

This chain uses TRBV27 with TRBJ2-3, with D hard to call. The clonotype originates from a human donor in good health. The sample taken for sequencing was CD8+ T cells sorted from blood. CDR3 nucleotides: TGTGCCAGCAGTTTACAGTCCACAACAGATACGCAGTATTTT. It is translated as CASSLQSTTDTQYF.